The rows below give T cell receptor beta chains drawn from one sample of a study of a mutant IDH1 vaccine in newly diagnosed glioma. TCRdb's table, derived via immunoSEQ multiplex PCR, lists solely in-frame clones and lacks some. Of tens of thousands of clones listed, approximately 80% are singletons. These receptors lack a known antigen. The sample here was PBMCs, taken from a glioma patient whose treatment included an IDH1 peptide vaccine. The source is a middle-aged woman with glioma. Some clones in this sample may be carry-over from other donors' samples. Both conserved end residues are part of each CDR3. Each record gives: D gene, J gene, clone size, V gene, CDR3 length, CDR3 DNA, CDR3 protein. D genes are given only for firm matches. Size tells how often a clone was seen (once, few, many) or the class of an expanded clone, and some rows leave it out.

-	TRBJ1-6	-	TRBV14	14	TGTGCCAGCAGCCCCCCAGAAGCAGCCTCACCCCTCCACTTT	CASSPPEAASPLHF
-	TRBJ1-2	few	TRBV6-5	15	TGTGCCAGCAGTTACGGCAGGGGATATCGATATGGCTACACCTTC	CASSYGRGYRYGYTF
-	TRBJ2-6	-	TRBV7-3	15	TGTGCCAGCAGCGCCCCCGGGGCTGGGGCCAACGTCCTGACTTTC	CASSAPGAGANVLTF
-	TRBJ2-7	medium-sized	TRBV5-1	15	TGCGCCAGCAGCTTTGGAGCGGGCATCTCTGGCGGGCAGTACTTC	CASSFGAGISGGQYF
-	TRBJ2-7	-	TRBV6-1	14	TGTGCCATCAGCCGACAGGTCGACCGCTACGAGCAGTACTTC	CAISRQVDRYEQYF
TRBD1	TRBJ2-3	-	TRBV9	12	TGTGCCAGCAGTGGACAGGGGGATACGCAGTATTTT	CASSGQGDTQYF
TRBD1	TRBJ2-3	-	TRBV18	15	TGTGCCAGCTCACCACGGGACAGGCAATTAGATACGCAGTATTTT	CASSPRDRQLDTQYF
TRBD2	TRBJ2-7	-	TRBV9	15	TGTGCCAGCAGCGCAAGCGGGGGGCCTTCCTACGAGCAGTACTTC	CASSASGGPSYEQYF
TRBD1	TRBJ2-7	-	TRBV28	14	TGTGCCAGCAGTTCCGGACAGGAACAATACGAGCAGTACTTC	CASSSGQEQYEQYF
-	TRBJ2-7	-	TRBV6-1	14	TGTGCCAGCAGCTTACAGGGTGAGGCTTACGAGCAGTACTTC	CASSLQGEAYEQYF
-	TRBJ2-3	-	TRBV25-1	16	TGTGCCAGCAGTATAGGTGGCCGGGTGAGCACAGATACGCAGTATTTT	CASSIGGRVSTDTQYF
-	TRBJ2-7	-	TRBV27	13	TGTGCCAGTTCGGGGGCACGCGCCTACGAGCAGTACTTC	CASSGARAYEQYF
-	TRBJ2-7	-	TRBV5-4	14	TGTGCCAGCAGCTTGCCCTACAGCGACTACGAGCAGTACTTC	CASSLPYSDYEQYF
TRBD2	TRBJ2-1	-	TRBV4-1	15	TGCGCCAGCAGCCTCCTGGCGGGAGCGACCAATGAGCAGTTCTTC	CASSLLAGATNEQFF
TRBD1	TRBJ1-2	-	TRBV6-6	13	TGTGCCAGCAATTACTACAGGGGAGATGGCTACACCTTC	CASNYYRGDGYTF
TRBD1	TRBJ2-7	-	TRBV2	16	TGTGCCAGCAGTGGGAAACCCGGACAGGGCCCGGGGGAGCAGTACTTC	CASSGKPGQGPGEQYF
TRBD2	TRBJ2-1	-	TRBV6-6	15	TGTGCCAGCAGTTACTCGCGGGGGTCCGCCAATGAGCAGTTCTTC	CASSYSRGSANEQFF
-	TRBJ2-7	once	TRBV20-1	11	TGCAGTGCTAGAGCACCCTACGAGCAGTACTTC	CSARAPYEQYF
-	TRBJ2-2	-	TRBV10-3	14	TGTGCCATCGCGGGAACAGGGTCAGGCGGGGAGCTGTTTTTT	CAIAGTGSGGELFF
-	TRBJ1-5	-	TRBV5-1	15	TGCGCCAGCAGCTTGACAGGGTATAGCAATCAGCCCCAGCATTTT	CASSLTGYSNQPQHF
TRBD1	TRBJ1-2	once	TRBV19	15	TGTGCCAGTAGTACCCTTGCGGACAGGCTGAATGGCTACACCTTC	CASSTLADRLNGYTF
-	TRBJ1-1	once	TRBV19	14	TGTGCCAGTAGGGATCAGGGCTTGAACACTGAAGCTTTCTTT	CASRDQGLNTEAFF
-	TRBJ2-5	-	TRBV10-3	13	TGTGCCATCAGTGGGGAGCCCGGAGAGACCCAGTACTTC	CAISGEPGETQYF
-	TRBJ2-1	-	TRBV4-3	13	TGCGCCAGCAGCCGTCGGATGGAGGATGAGCAGTTCTTC	CASSRRMEDEQFF
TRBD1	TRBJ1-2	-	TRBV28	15	TGTGCCAGCAGTACCTACAGGGGTGGCTTGGGTGGCTACACCTTC	CASSTYRGGLGGYTF
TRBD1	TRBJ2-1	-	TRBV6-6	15	TGTGCCAGCAGTTACGGGGGACAGGGACACAATGAGCAGTTCTTC	CASSYGGQGHNEQFF
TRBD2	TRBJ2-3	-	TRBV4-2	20	TGTGCCAGCAGCCAAGAATACCGGACTAGTGGCGGGAGATCAGCAGATACGCAGTATTTT	CASSQEYRTSGGRSADTQYF
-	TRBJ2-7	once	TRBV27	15	TGTGCCAGCAGTTTATCCCAGGGAAGCAAAGGCGAGCAGTACTTC	CASSLSQGSKGEQYF
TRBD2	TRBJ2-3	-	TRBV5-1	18	TGCGCCAGCAGCTTCAAGCGGGAGGGCCCGGATAGGGCAGATACGCAGTATTTT	CASSFKREGPDRADTQYF
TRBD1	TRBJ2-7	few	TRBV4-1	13	TGCGCCAGCAGCACCGACAGGGGCTACGAGCAGTACTTC	CASSTDRGYEQYF
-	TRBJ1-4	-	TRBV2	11	TGTGCCAGCAGCCCGGTGGAGAAACTGTTTTTT	CASSPVEKLFF
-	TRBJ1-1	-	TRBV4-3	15	TGCGCCAGCAGCCAAGTGGGGACAAGTTTCACTGAAGCTTTCTTT	CASSQVGTSFTEAFF
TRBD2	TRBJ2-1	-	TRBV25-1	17	TGTGCCAGCAGTGTCCGGGACTACCCACAACTTTACAATGAGCAGTTCTTC	CASSVRDYPQLYNEQFF
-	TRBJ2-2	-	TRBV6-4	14	TGTGCCAGCAGTGGCAGGGCGAAGTCCGGGGAGCTGTTTTTT	CASSGRAKSGELFF
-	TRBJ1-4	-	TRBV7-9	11	TGTGCCAGCAGCTCCCGGGACGACTTGTTTTTT	CASSSRDDLFF
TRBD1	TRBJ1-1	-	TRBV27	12	TGTGCCAGCAGTTCGGACAGGTCTGAAGCTTTCTTT	CASSSDRSEAFF
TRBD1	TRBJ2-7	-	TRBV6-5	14	TGTGCCAGCAGGGGACAGAAAGGCGCCTACGAGCAGTACTTC	CASRGQKGAYEQYF
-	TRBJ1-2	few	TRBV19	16	TGTGCCAGTAGTCCAGCGACAGGCCGTTCCCCTGGGGGCTACACCTTC	CASSPATGRSPGGYTF
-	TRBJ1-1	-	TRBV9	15	TGTGCCAGCAGCCAAGAGGGGGGGCTGAACACTGAAGCTTTCTTT	CASSQEGGLNTEAFF
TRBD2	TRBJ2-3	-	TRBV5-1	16	TGCGCCAGCTCCGGACGGAGACTAGCGGGAGTAGATACGCAGTATTTT	CASSGRRLAGVDTQYF
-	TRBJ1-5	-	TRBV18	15	TGTGCCAGCTCTCCTTCTACGGGGAATCAGGAGCCCCAGCATTTT	CASSPSTGNQEPQHF
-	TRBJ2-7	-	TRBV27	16	TGTGCCAGCAGTTTATCGTGGGGGCGGGAGTACTACGAGCAGTACTTC	CASSLSWGREYYEQYF
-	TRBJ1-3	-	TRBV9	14	TGTGCCAGCAGCCCGACAGAGGCTGGAAACACCATATATTTT	CASSPTEAGNTIYF
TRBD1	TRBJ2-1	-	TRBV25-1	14	TGTGCCAGTGGGACAGGGGGGGTCGGCAATGAGCAGTTCTTC	CASGTGGVGNEQFF
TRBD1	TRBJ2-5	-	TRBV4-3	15	TGCGCCAGCAGCACCGGGACAGGGAACTCCGGGACCCAGTACTTC	CASSTGTGNSGTQYF
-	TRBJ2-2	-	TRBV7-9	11	TGTGCCAGCACCGACAGCAGGGAGCTGTTTTTT	CASTDSRELFF
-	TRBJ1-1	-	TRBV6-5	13	TGTGCCAGCAGTTACAGTGGAATTACTGAAGCTTTCTTT	CASSYSGITEAFF
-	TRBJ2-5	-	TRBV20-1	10	TGCAGTGCTCTCCAAGAGACCCAGTACTTC	CSALQETQYF
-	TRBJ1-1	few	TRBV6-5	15	TGTGCCAGCAGTTACTCCTGGGACGGGAACACTGAAGCTTTCTTT	CASSYSWDGNTEAFF
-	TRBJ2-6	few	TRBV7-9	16	TGTGCCAGCAGCTCCTCATGGAGCTCTGGGGCCAACGTCCTGACTTTC	CASSSSWSSGANVLTF
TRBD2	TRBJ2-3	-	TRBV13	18	TGTGCCAGCAGCTCTCTAGCGGGAGGGCCTGGGGACACAGATACGCAGTATTTT	CASSSLAGGPGDTDTQYF
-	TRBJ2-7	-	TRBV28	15	TGTGCCAGCAGTTCGGCGCTGACAGCTTCCTACGAGCAGTACTTC	CASSSALTASYEQYF
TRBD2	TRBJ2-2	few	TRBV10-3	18	TGTGCCATCAGTGAGTCTAGAACTAGCGGGAGGACAGCCGGGGAGCTGTTTTTT	CAISESRTSGRTAGELFF
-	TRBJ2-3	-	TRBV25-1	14	TGTGCCAGCAGTGAATTGGGGGCCGGGGATACGCAGTATTTT	CASSELGAGDTQYF
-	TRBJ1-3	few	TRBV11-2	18	TGTGCCAGCAGCTTAGCTAGGGGCCTAAGGGACTCTGGAAACACCATATATTTT	CASSLARGLRDSGNTIYF
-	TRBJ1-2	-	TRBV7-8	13	TGTGCCAGCAGCCTAGGACACTTCTATGGCTACACCTTC	CASSLGHFYGYTF
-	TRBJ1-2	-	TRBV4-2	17	TGTGCCAGCAGCCAAGGAGGGCCCATTTCTGTAGACTATGGCTACACCTTC	CASSQGGPISVDYGYTF